One sample yielded the 25 T cell receptor beta chains listed below, sequenced in a study of shared clonotypes between healthy human individuals. Some clones are missing from TCRdb's copy, which holds only in-frame ones; the method was immunoSEQ multiplex PCR. Among more than 850,000 clones listed, more than 75% were seen once. Sequencing was performed on memory CD4+ T cells from PBMCs. Subset reported: CD45RA-negative fraction. The receptor source for this set is a man aged 18 to 35 in good health. Some clones in this sample may be carry-over from other donors' samples.

The CDR3 DNA reads TGTGCCAGCAGCCAGGGGGCGAGTCGCTACACCTTC. Translation gives CASSQGASRYTF. The J gene is TRBJ1-2, the V gene TRBV7-9; 8 bases agree with TRBD1. CDR3 length: 12 residues. Trimming at V came to 5 bases and at J to 9 bases, leaving 5 bases not matched to a gene. Germline V CDR1 and CDR2: SEHNR, FQNEAQ (reference sequence).

The chain joins TRBV11-2 to TRBJ1-1; D might be TRBD1 (6 bases). The CDR3 spans 16 residues. Germline V gene lookup returns CDR1 SGHAT and CDR2 FQNNGV. V was trimmed by 5 bases and J by 0 bases, leaving 16 bases between them. CDR3 sequence: CASSPQAGDLNTEAFF. The CDR3 nucleotides are TGTGCCAGCAGCCCACAGGCAGGGGACCTGAACACTGAAGCTTTCTTT.

The chain carries TRBV9 and TRBJ2-7, with D possibly TRBD2 on 6 matching bases. V shed 0 bases and J shed 0 bases, with 10 bases lying between them. CDR3 length: 15 amino acids. From germline, CDR1 is SGDLS and CDR2 YYNGEE. The CDR3 bases are TGTGCCAGCAGCGTAGGAGTAGCGGTCTCCTACGAGCAGTACTTC. It yields the protein CASSVGVAVSYEQYF.

The gene calls are TRBV4-1 and TRBJ2-5, with 11 bases identical to TRBD2. V gave up 6 bases and J gave up 2 bases; unmatched junction bases: 8. CDR1 and CDR2 from the germline V gene are MGHRA and YSYEKL. The CDR3 sequence is 16 residues long. The DNA of the CDR3 is TGCGCCAGCAGGAAGGGACTAGCGGATTATCAAGAGACCCAGTACTTC. It encodes CASRKGLADYQETQYF.

This chain connects TRBV25-1 to TRBJ1-4; D may be TRBD1 (6 bases). Trimming cost V 6 bases and J 7 bases, with 18 bases left between them. Germline-derived CDR1 and CDR2 are MGHDK and SYGVNS. The CDR3 totals 15 residues. The chain's CDR3 is CASSANTGLGEKLFF. CDR3 in DNA: TGTGCCAGCAGCGCTAATACAGGGCTCGGTGAAAAACTGTTTTTT.

This clone has just one count. The rearrangement joins TRBV9 to TRBJ2-1, with D unclear. The CDR3 covers 15 residues. Germline assignment: CDR1 SGDLS and CDR2 YYNGEE. V lost 3 bases to trimming and J lost 3 bases, with 13 bases between them. CDR3 sequence: CASSATGVNYNEQFF. The CDR3 nucleotides are TGTGCCAGCAGCGCGACTGGGGTCAACTACAATGAGCAGTTCTTC.

Concerning this clone: The same CDR3 is also encoded by other DNA sequences in this sample. Here the CDR3 reads CAWSPSYEQYF. Here the CDR3 DNA reads TGTGCCTGGAGCCCCAGTTACGAGCAGTACTTC. This chain joins TRBV30 and TRBJ2-7; D gene uncertain. Germline values: CDR1 GTSNPN, CDR2 SVGIG (reference sequence). The length of the CDR3 is 11 residues. V lost 3 bases and J 4 bases, leaving 7 bases between the germline ends.

The rearrangement links TRBV5-1 to TRBJ1-5; D remains ambiguous. Trimming pared 4 bases from V and 5 bases from J, leaving 10 bases between. The CDR3 sequence is 13 residues long. Germline V CDR1 and CDR2: SGHRS, YFSETQ. This chain's CDR3 is CASSMDSHQPQHF. The CDR3 nucleotides are TGCGCCAGCAGCATGGACTCTCATCAGCCCCAGCATTTT.

The rearrangement joins TRBV5-6 to TRBJ2-2, with 8 nucleotides matching TRBD2. The CDR3 extends over 18 amino acids. V dropped 0 bases and J dropped 4; count of bases not matched to a gene: 11. Germline assignment: CDR1 SGHDT and CDR2 YYEEEE. The CDR3 region is CASSLGLSAGGLTGELFF. CDR3 DNA: TGTGCCAGCAGCTTGGGCCTCTCGGCGGGAGGCCTCACCGGGGAGCTGTTTTTT.

The chain combines TRBV19 with TRBJ1-1; 7 bases are shared with TRBD1. With V trimmed by 6 bases and J by 2 bases, 9 bases remained unmatched. The CDR3 consists of 15 residues. Germline V gene lookup returns CDR1 LNHDA and CDR2 SQIVND (reference sequence). The CDR3 is CASRFPQGDNTEAFF. The DNA for the CDR3 is TGTGCCAGTAGATTCCCGCAGGGGGACAACACTGAAGCTTTCTTT.

The gene calls are TRBV21-1 and TRBJ1-2; the table's D call, TRBD1, has no DNA check behind it. TRBV21-1 is a pseudogene segment. The CDR3 is 13 residues long. In nucleotides, the CDR3 is TGTGCCAGCAGCTACCAGAATAACTATGGCTACACCTTC. It encodes CASSYQNNYGYTF.

The rearrangement links TRBV5-1 to TRBJ2-6, with 8 bases identical to TRBD1. This CDR3 has 15 residues. V trimming: 7 bases; J trimming: 4 bases; junction bases outside the gene matches: 7. Germline CDR1 reads SGHRS; CDR2 reads YFSETQ. CDR3 in amino acids: CASGQGTRGANVLTF. DNA for the CDR3: TGCGCCAGCGGACAGGGAACGAGGGGGGCCAACGTCCTGACTTTC.

This chain uses TRBV7-9 with TRBJ1-4; D uncertain. Between the trimmed V and J ends, which lost 3 bases and 8 bases, there was a span of 13 bases. The V gene's germline CDR1 is SEHNR and CDR2 FQNEAQ (reference sequence). This CDR3 has 14 residues. CDR3 DNA sequence: TGTGCCAGCAGCTTGTTAACCATGAGGGAAAAACTGTTTTTT. Translating gives CASSLLTMREKLFF.

The V gene is TRBV6-5, the J gene TRBJ2-3; 7 bases line up with TRBD1. From germline, CDR1 is MNHEY and CDR2 SVGAGI. This CDR3 has 14 residues. Trimming took 6 bases from V and 0 from J; bases not matched to a gene: 3. DNA for the CDR3: TGTGCCAGCAGCTACAGGGGCAGCACAGATACGCAGTATTTT. Amino acid sequence: CASSYRGSTDTQYF.

The sample holds many counts of this clone. The CDR3 DNA is TGCGCCAGCAGCCCACTCCCCACAGGGGGCGGAGAGACCCAGTACTTC. Translated: CASSPLPTGGGETQYF. This chain links TRBV4-1 with TRBJ2-5; TRBD1 aligns across 9 bases. The CDR3 totals 16 residues. With V trimmed by 4 bases and J by 4 bases, 10 bases remained unmatched. Per the germline V gene, CDR1 is MGHRA and CDR2 is YSYEKL.

This clone was picked up one time. The chain has TRBV4-3 and TRBJ2-7, with D hard to call. Germline values: CDR1 LGHNA, CDR2 YSLEER. V was pared by 2 bases and J by 6 bases, with 14 bases between. The CDR3 spans 14 residues. CDR3 nucleotide sequence: TGCGCCAGCAGCCAATATCGGGTCGCCTCCGAGCAGTACTTC. Translated, it gives CASSQYRVASEQYF.

In its sample, this clone was seen many times. This chain links TRBV5-1 with TRBJ2-3; 9 bases align to TRBD2. The CDR3 contains 16 residues. The trim removed 0 bases at V and 6 bases at J, leaving 8 bases unmatched. CDR1 SGHRS and CDR2 YFSETQ come from the germline V gene. CDR3 sequence (DNA): TGCGCCAGCAGCTTGGCGGGGCGCGGGAGGGGCGATACGCAGTATTTT. Translation: CASSLAGRGRGDTQYF.

The chain employs TRBV11-3 and TRBJ2-1; TRBD1 is a possible D gene (6 bases). Trimming cost V 0 bases and J 0 bases, with 15 bases left between them. The germline CDR1 and CDR2 sequences are SGHNT and YENEEA. The CDR3 spans 18 residues. CDR3 bases: TGTGCCAGCAGCTTAGATCAGGGGCGGGTAAGCTCCTACAATGAGCAGTTCTTC. Translated, it gives CASSLDQGRVSSYNEQFF.

In its sample, this clone was seen once. This sequence joins TRBV29-1 and TRBJ2-3; weak D call: TRBD2 (7 bases). The V and J ends lost 5 bases and 4 bases respectively, with 25 bases between them. The CDR3 has 17 amino acids. Germline V gene sequence: CDR1 SQVTM, CDR2 ANQGSEA. The CDR3 region has the DNA TGCAGCGTTTACCCCCCTGGGGGCGGGAGTGGCGCAGATACGCAGTATTTT. As protein: CSVYPPGGGSGADTQYF.

This clone was seen more than once but under ten times. V usage is TRBV7-6 and J usage is TRBJ2-4, with D unresolved. This CDR3 is 17 amino acids long. Germline CDR1 SGHVS, CDR2 FNYEAQ. The V end was cut by 0 bases, the J end by 1 base, with 13 bases between. The CDR3 is CASSLAPSTGAKNIQYF. CDR3 in DNA: TGTGCCAGCAGCTTAGCGCCCTCTACGGGCGCCAAAAACATTCAGTACTTC.

The chain recombines TRBV30 with TRBJ2-1; D may be TRBD1 or TRBD2 (5 bases each). CDR1 and CDR2 (germline): GTSNPN, SVGIG (reference sequence). Trimming removed 5 bases from V and 12 bases from J, with 14 bases in between. The CDR3 totals 11 residues. CDR3 sequence reads: CAWAGAVGQFF. As DNA, the CDR3 is TGTGCCTGGGCCGGGGCCGTTGGGCAGTTCTTC.

The CDR3 bases are TGTGCCAGCAGCCTCCAACAGGGAGGGAACACTGAAGCTTTCTTT. Translation: CASSLQQGGNTEAFF. The rearrangement joins TRBV7-2 to TRBJ1-1, with a possible D match to TRBD1 (6 bases). Trimming left V 5 bases short and J 1 base short, with 14 bases between. The CDR3 is 15 amino acids. Germline V gene lookup returns CDR1 SGHTA and CDR2 FQGNSA.

CDR3: CASSQLGRTGDTQYF. The CDR3 DNA sequence: TGTGCCAGCAGCCAATTGGGGAGGACCGGGGATACGCAGTATTTT. This chain uses TRBV4-2 with TRBJ2-3; possibly TRBD2 for D (6 bases). This CDR3 has 15 residues. V was pared by 2 bases and J by 6 bases, with 15 bases between. Germline V gene sequence: CDR1 LGHNA, CDR2 YNFKEQ.

The chain recombines TRBV11-2 with TRBJ2-7; weak D call: TRBD2 (6 bases). Trimming shortened V by 5 bases and J by 2 bases, and 16 bases separated the two germline ends. The germline gives CDR1 SGHAT, CDR2 FQNNGV. The CDR3 loop spans 15 amino acids. The CDR3 loop reads CASSQKSGLPYEQYF. The CDR3 nucleotides read TGTGCCAGCAGCCAGAAGAGCGGGCTACCCTACGAGCAGTACTTC.

V is TRBV28 and J is TRBJ1-1, with 7 bases aligning to TRBD1. The CDR3 contains 12 residues. Germline loops: CDR1 MDHEN, CDR2 SYDVKM. The junction had 2 bases not matched to a gene; V was cut back by 6 bases and J by 4 bases. The CDR3 DNA sequence: TGTGCCAGCAGGACAGGGCGCACTGAAGCTTTCTTT. Its translation is CASRTGRTEAFF.